This T cell receptor beta chain is drawn from a study of control samples from healthy donors and cancer patients. Produced via immunoSEQ multiplex PCR; TCRdb's table is partial and in-frame only. This table holds about 18,000 clones, about 86% found once. This clone was observed a handful of times. Trimming took 2 bases from V and 4 from J, leaving 15 bases between them. Germline CDR1 reads MNHEY; CDR2 reads SVGAGI. The CDR3 totals 15 residues. The TCR comes from a woman in her 70s with colorectal cancer. Sequencing input: PBMCs. J is TRBJ2-7 and V is TRBV6-5, with D possibly being TRBD2 (6 bases). The CDR3 nucleotides read TGTGCCAGCAGTTACGTCCCGTCGGGGAGGTACGAGCAGTACTTC. Translated, it gives CASSYVPSGRYEQYF.